These 24 T cell receptor beta chains came from one sample sequenced in a study of beta chain features in type 1 diabetes. Sequencing targeted expressed TCRB transcripts, as all isolated RNA had been reverse transcribed. Clones were read by immunoSEQ multiplex PCR, and TCRdb kept only the in-frame ones, dropping some. The repertoire holds about 210,000 clones, with roughly a tenth as singletons. Sequences were obtained from central memory CD4+ T cells from blood. Receptors originate from a man between 18 and 29 years old in good health.

Only a few counts were recorded for this clone. A junction boundary mismatches the germline segment, possibly from a read error. The J gene is TRBJ2-2, the V gene TRBV14; 9 bases fit TRBD1. The germline V gene has CDR1 SGHDN and CDR2 FVKESK. This CDR3 spans 13 amino acids. This CDR3 is CASSQGAGTGHLF. DNA for the CDR3: TGTGCCAGCAGCCAAGGGGCCGGGACAGGGCATCTTTTT.

This clone came up many times. The chain links TRBV23-1 to TRBJ2-7; D is possibly TRBD1 (5 bases). TRBV23-1 is reported as an ORF; its role is uncertain. CDR3 length equals 16 residues. V shed 0 bases and J shed 3 bases, with 15 bases lying between them. CDR3 in DNA: TGCGCCAGCAGTCAATCGGAGCAGGGTGAACACTACGAGCAGTACTTC. This codes for CASSQSEQGEHYEQYF.

V gene TRBV5-1 combines with J gene TRBJ2-2; D is possibly TRBD1 or TRBD2 (5 bases each). The germline CDR1 and CDR2 sequences are SGHRS and YFSETQ. V gave up 4 bases and J gave up 7 bases, with 17 bases separating them. The CDR3 is 15 residues long. The CDR3 region is CASSRGTGLSGELFF. CDR3 nucleotides: TGCGCCAGCAGCCGTGGGACCGGTTTGAGCGGGGAGCTGTTTTTT.

This rearrangement joins TRBV5-1 to TRBJ2-1; 8 bases agree with TRBD2. Germline trimming cut 0 bases from V and 10 bases from J; bases unmatched to any gene: 9. CDR1 and CDR2 (germline): SGHRS, YFSETQ. This CDR3 is built from 15 residues. The CDR3 sequence is CASSLDSGGYGEQFF. The CDR3, as DNA: TGCGCCAGCAGCTTGGACAGCGGGGGCTACGGAGAGCAGTTCTTC.

This clone was recorded at least ten times. This chain links TRBV10-3 with TRBJ2-7; possible D gene TRBD2, 6 bases. The germline CDR1 and CDR2 sequences are ENHRY and SYGVKD. The V end lost 0 bases, the J end lost 7 bases, and 7 bases lay between the germline ends. CDR3 size: 12 residues. CDR3 coding DNA: TGTGCCATCAGTGAGTCGGGGGGAGAGCAGTACTTC. Translated, it gives CAISESGGEQYF.

This clone has a handful of counts. Additional DNA sequences in this sample encode the identical CDR3. V is TRBV11-2 and J is TRBJ2-3; D call uncertain. Deletions cut 3 bases from V and 6 bases from J, with 4 bases between. Germline V gene sequence: CDR1 SGHAT, CDR2 FQNNGV. The CDR3 length is 11 residues. CDR3 residues: CASSLADTQYF. DNA for the CDR3: TGTGCCAGCAGCTTGGCGGATACGCAGTATTTT.

This clone was counted a few times. This sequence joins TRBV25-1 and TRBJ2-1, with 8 bases identical to TRBD2. This CDR3 contains 16 residues. After removal of 6 bases from V and 0 bases from J, the junction contained 7 bases not matched to a gene. Germline CDR1 reads MGHDK; CDR2 reads SYGVNS. The CDR3 protein is CASSATSASSYNEQFF. The CDR3 nucleotides are TGTGCCAGCAGCGCGACTAGCGCCAGCTCCTACAATGAGCAGTTCTTC.

This clone was recorded a few times. This chain connects TRBV7-9 to TRBJ1-1; D unresolved. V was clipped by 3 bases and J by 1 base, with 6 bases between them. Germline V lookup: CDR1 SEHNR, CDR2 FQNEAQ (reference sequence). This CDR3 is 13 amino acids long. The CDR3 coding sequence is TGTGCCAGCAGCTTCCGGGAGAACACTGAAGCTTTCTTT. Its protein is CASSFRENTEAFF.

The chain recombines TRBV14 with TRBJ1-2; D unresolved. CDR3 size: 13 residues. Germline assignment: CDR1 SGHDN and CDR2 FVKESK. V was pared by 4 bases and J by 4 bases, with 10 bases between. The CDR3 protein is CASSPSPLYGYTF. The CDR3 DNA reads TGTGCCAGCAGCCCCAGTCCTCTCTATGGCTACACCTTC.

The V call is TRBV14, the J call TRBJ2-5, with 13 bases that match TRBD2. Germline CDR1 reads SGHDN; CDR2 reads FVKESK. Trimming at V came to 5 bases and at J to 1 base, leaving 4 bases not matched to a gene. This CDR3 has 16 residues. CDR3 residues: CASSTGLAGSQETQYF. The CDR3 nucleotides read TGTGCCAGCAGCACGGGACTAGCGGGGAGCCAAGAGACCCAGTACTTC. The full variable domain, completed using reference TRBV14 and TRBJ2-5, is EAGVTQFPSHSVIEKGQTVTLRCDPISGHDNLYWYRRVMGKEIKFLLHFVKESKQDESGMPNNRFLAERTGGTYSTLKVQPAELEDSGVYFCASSTGLAGSQETQYFGPGTRLLVL.

The gene calls are TRBV7-2 and TRBJ2-1, with a possible D match to TRBD1 (5 bases). Trimming removed 2 bases from V and 3 bases from J, with 11 bases in between. Germline lookup yields CDR1 SGHTA and CDR2 FQGNSA. The CDR3 sequence is 15 residues long. The CDR3 loop reads CASSLRRTIYNEQFF. The CDR3 bases are TGTGCCAGCAGCTTAAGGCGGACAATCTACAATGAGCAGTTCTTC. Using reference TRBV7-2 and TRBJ2-1 for the parts outside the CDR3, the full variable domain is GAGVSQSPSNKVTEKGKDVELRCDPISGHTALYWYRQSLGQGLEFLIYFQGNSAPDKSGLPSDRFSAERTGGSVSTLTIQRTQQEDSAVYLCASSLRRTIYNEQFFGPGTRLTVL.

This clone was seen a handful of times. The chain carries TRBV9 and TRBJ2-6, with 7 bases matching TRBD1. The CDR3 has 20 residues. In germline, CDR1 is SGDLS, CDR2 YYNGEE. Trimming removed 1 base from V and 0 bases from J; junction bases left unmatched: 13. CDR3 sequence: CASSVSSNRGSGSGANVLTF. The DNA of the CDR3 is TGTGCCAGCAGCGTAAGTTCAAACAGGGGATCCGGCTCTGGGGCCAACGTCCTGACTTTC.

This clone was recorded a few times. Other nucleotide sequences from this sample produce the same CDR3. The chain has TRBV2 and TRBJ1-1, with a weak D call TRBD1 (5 bases). Trimming took off 3 bases at V and 1 base at J, with 6 bases between the two ends. In germline, CDR1 is SNHLY, CDR2 FYNNEI. The CDR3 has 13 amino acids. CDR3 loop: CASSDRENTEAFF. The DNA of the CDR3 is TGTGCCAGCAGTGACAGGGAGAACACTGAAGCTTTCTTT.

This clone was seen only a few times. The rearrangement links TRBV27 to TRBJ1-1, with D hard to call. This CDR3 spans 11 amino acids. The V gene's germline CDR1 is MNHEY and CDR2 SMNVEV (reference sequence). V lost 8 bases and J lost 3, with 7 bases in between. The CDR3 nucleotides read TGTGCCAGCGTGTGGGACACTGAAGCTTTCTTT. It codes for CASVWDTEAFF.

This clone was detected a few times. The chain employs TRBV19 and TRBJ2-2; tentative D call: TRBD2 (6 bases). The germline gives CDR1 LNHDA, CDR2 SQIVND (reference sequence). The V end was cut by 3 bases, the J end by 5 bases, with 10 bases between. CDR3 size: 14 residues. The CDR3 is CASSIGTLTGELFF. CDR3 DNA sequence: TGTGCCAGTAGTATCGGGACTTTAACCGGGGAGCTGTTTTTT.

Only a few counts were recorded for this clone. The V and J genes are TRBV29-1 and TRBJ2-5, with D possibly being TRBD1 or TRBD2 (6 bases each). The J call is uncertain, as TRBJ2-7 better fits the DNA end. The V gene's germline CDR1 is SQVTM and CDR2 ANQGSEA. The CDR3 has 14 amino acids. Here the CDR3 reads CSVGTGRGAYEQYF. As DNA, the CDR3 is TGCAGCGTTGGAACAGGGCGCGGGGCCTACGAGCAGTACTTC.

A few counts support this clone. V usage is TRBV18 and J usage is TRBJ1-3; D is undetermined. From germline, CDR1 is KGHSH and CDR2 LQKENI. The length of the CDR3 is 16 residues. Trimming shortened V by 3 bases and J by 3 bases, and 15 bases separated the two germline ends. CDR3 residues: CASSPSYGQYGNTIYF. For the CDR3, the DNA is TGTGCCAGCTCACCTTCGTACGGGCAATATGGAAACACCATATATTTT.

This clone has more than one count but fewer than ten. The genes are TRBV10-2 and TRBJ2-7; no clear D gene. The V and J ends lost 6 bases and 5 bases respectively, with 8 bases between them. This CDR3 contains 11 residues. Germline V gene lookup returns CDR1 WSHSY and CDR2 SAAADI. CDR3 amino acids: CASRLRDEQYF. As DNA, the CDR3 is TGCGCCAGCAGGCTAAGGGACGAGCAGTACTTC.

The J gene is TRBJ2-2, the V gene TRBV6-5; D might be TRBD2 (5 bases). CDR3 length: 15 amino acids. Germline assignment: CDR1 MNHEY and CDR2 SVGAGI. Between the trimmed V and J ends, which lost 6 bases and 6 bases, there was a span of 17 bases. CDR3 sequence: CASSRGLTSSGELFF. The DNA for the CDR3 is TGTGCCAGCAGCCGAGGACTGACTTCGTCCGGGGAGCTGTTTTTT.

This clone was found a few times. Other DNA sequences in the same sample also yield this CDR3. This sequence joins TRBV30 and TRBJ2-5; D not resolved. Per the germline V gene, CDR1 is GTSNPN and CDR2 is SVGIG (reference sequence). The CDR3 spans 11 residues. V was clipped by 0 bases and J by 4 bases, with 3 bases between them. The CDR3 region has the DNA TGTGCCTGGAGTGTAGGAGAGACCCAGTACTTC. Residues: CAWSVGETQYF.

This clone was seen only a few times. V gene TRBV2 combines with J gene TRBJ2-1, with 13 bases lining up with TRBD2. The V gene's germline CDR1 is SNHLY and CDR2 FYNNEI. The CDR3 is made up of 14 amino acids. J lost 5 bases, V lost 6 bases, and 1 base had no gene match. The DNA of the CDR3 is TGTGCCAGCAGCGGACTAGCGGGAGACAATGAGCAGTTCTTC. Its protein product is CASSGLAGDNEQFF.

This chain connects TRBV10-3 to TRBJ2-6, with 8 nucleotides matching TRBD1. This CDR3 has 17 residues. V lost 6 bases to trimming and J lost 0 bases; unmatched junction nucleotides: 7. Per the germline V gene, CDR1 is ENHRY and CDR2 is SYGVKD. CDR3 coding DNA: TGTGCCATCAGGACAGGGGCCTCTAACTCTGGGGCCAACGTCCTGACTTTC. Amino acids: CAIRTGASNSGANVLTF.

This clone has just a few counts. The V gene is TRBV11-3, the J gene TRBJ2-1; TRBD2 aligns across 9 bases. CDR3 length equals 14 residues. J gave up 8 bases and V 1 base, and 3 bases lay outside the gene matches. Germline values: CDR1 SGHNT, CDR2 YENEEA. The CDR3 spells CASSLVAGAYEQFF. DNA for the CDR3: TGTGCCAGCAGCTTAGTAGCGGGAGCGTATGAGCAGTTCTTC.

Ten or more counts support this clone. This chain joins TRBV5-1 and TRBJ2-7, with D perhaps matching TRBD1 (6 bases). The ends were cut back, 3 bases at V and 3 bases at J, with 13 bases in the middle. The length of the CDR3 is 14 residues. CDR1 is SGHRS and CDR2 is YFSETQ in the germline V gene. CDR3 in DNA: TGCGCCAGCAGCTGGGGGCCGGGAAGCTACGAGCAGTACTTC. Its protein product is CASSWGPGSYEQYF.